This T cell receptor beta chain stems from a study of memory CD4+ T cells and cytomegalovirus serostatus (dated by TCRdb to the late 2010s). As for the study more broadly: A total of about 35 healthy Belgian adults, of whom 9 were CMV seropositive and roughly 24 were CMV seronegative, were included in the cohort. To replicate a published TCR-based CMV serostatus classifier, the researchers sequenced the CD4+ memory TCRbeta repertoires of a Belgian cohort whose cytomegalovirus serostatus was known. Here is what the overall study found, with its caveats: For predicting CMV serostatus, the median bootstrapped AUC was about 0.96 using the original framework and 0.9 to 0.92 using a US-trained random forest. Results were interpreted as suggesting that the CMV-associated TCR signature is largely present in the CD4+ memory repertoire. Among the 150 or so previously reported CMV-associated TCRbeta sequences, approximately 67 showed up in the CD4+ memory repertoires, with each one found in between one and five individuals. The original-framework classifier achieved a median bootstrapped AUC of approximately 0.96 with a 95% CI of 0.76-1.00 on the Belgian cohort. Only CD4+CD45RO+ memory cells were sequenced, in contrast to the original study, in which naive and memory CD4+ and CD8+ populations were covered.

At the junction V is shortened by 7 bases and J by 5 bases; bases outside the gene matches: 12. CDR1 MNHNS and CDR2 SASEGT are derived from the germline V gene. Reading from cysteine to phenylalanine, the CDR3 counts 15 amino acids. CDR3 DNA is the only sequence kept; it has 45 bases, read in frame from the first base. Comments on this clone: What this receptor recognizes is not known. Base qualities are not provided; no much larger clone lies one nucleotide away.

Single viable CD3+CD4+CD8-CD45RO+ cells were sorted as memory CD4+ T cells on a FACSAria II. CMV serostatus was determined using a Roche Elecsys assay that detects serum IgG against CMV pp150, pp28, p38 and p52. Once the samples were thawed, total CD4+ T cells were enriched through positive selection using CD4 magnetic microbeads. Samples originated from another study that specifically interrogated the CD4+ T cell memory repertoire. Following standard operating procedures, peripheral blood mononuclear cells were isolated and cryopreserved, while serum was kept at -80 degrees C. Staining used CD3-PerCP (BW264/56), CD4-APC (RPA-T4), CD45RO-PE (UCHT1) and CD8-Pacific Orange (3B5) antibodies, with Sytox blue excluding non-viable cells. Genomic DNA was extracted from sorted cells with the Quick-DNA Microprep Kit. Amplification of TCRbeta DNA was done with the immunoSEQ hsTCRbeta kit, following the protocol from the manufacturer. TCRbeta libraries were sequenced on an Illumina MiSeq instrument. Per the source publication's procedure: Removing out-of-frame sequences left approximately 2,400,000 distinct TCRbeta sequences, an average of approximately 65,000 per individual. Each individual was scored according to the count of roughly 170 previously reported CMV-associated TCRbeta sequences and the total productive distinct TCRbeta count. A beta-binomial model was reimplemented in Python, and random forests from scikit-learn, run with default parameters, were trained on data from the US cohort. On the Belgian cohort, classifier performance was reported as the median AUC, along with percentile confidence intervals, across 10,000 bootstrap iterations. The clones in this table, taken by TCRdb from immuneACCESS, are in-frame only. Not every clone is retained; where verified, under half of the shortfall comes from an unresolved V gene, and the cause of the rest is unknown. V, J and clone size reflect that table, while D and trimming were determined from the DNA. This sample holds some 87,000 clones; around 80% were observed only once. Together, the top ten hold around 3.6% of the sample.

The sequenced sample consisted of memory CD4+ T cells from blood. The TCR comes from an adult in good health and CMV-seropositive. The sequence is built from TRBV6-1 and TRBJ1-2, and 8 junction bases match TRBD1. The DNA sequence follows: TGTGCCAGCAAGGGGGACAGGATTGTCCAGTATGGCTACACCTTC. Its translation is CASKGDRIVQYGYTF.